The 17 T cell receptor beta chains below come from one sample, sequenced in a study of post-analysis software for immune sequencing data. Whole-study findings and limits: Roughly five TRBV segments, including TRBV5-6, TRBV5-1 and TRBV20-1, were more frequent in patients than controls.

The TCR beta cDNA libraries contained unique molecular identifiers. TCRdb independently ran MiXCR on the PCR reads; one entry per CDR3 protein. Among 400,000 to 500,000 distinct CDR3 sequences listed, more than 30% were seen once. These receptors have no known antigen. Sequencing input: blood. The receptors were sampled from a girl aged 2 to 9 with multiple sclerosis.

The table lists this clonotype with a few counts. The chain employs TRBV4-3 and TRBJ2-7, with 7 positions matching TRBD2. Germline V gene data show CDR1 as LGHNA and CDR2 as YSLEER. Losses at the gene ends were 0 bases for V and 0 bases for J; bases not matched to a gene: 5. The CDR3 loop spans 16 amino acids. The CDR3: CASSQDMGEGSYEQYF. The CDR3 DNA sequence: TGCGCCAGCAGCCAAGATATGGGGGAGGGCTCCTACGAGCAGTACTTC.

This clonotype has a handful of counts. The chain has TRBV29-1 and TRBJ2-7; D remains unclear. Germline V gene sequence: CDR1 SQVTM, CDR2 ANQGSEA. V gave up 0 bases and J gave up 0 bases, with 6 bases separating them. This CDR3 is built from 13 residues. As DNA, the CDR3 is TGCAGCGTTGAAGATGTTTCCTCCTACGAGCAGTACTTC. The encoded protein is CSVEDVSSYEQYF.

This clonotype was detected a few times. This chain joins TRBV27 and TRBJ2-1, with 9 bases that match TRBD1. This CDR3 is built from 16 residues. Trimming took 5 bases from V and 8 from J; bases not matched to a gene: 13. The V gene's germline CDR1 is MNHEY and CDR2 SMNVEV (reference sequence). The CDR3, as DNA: TGTGCCAGCAGTCCAAGCCGACAGGGGGTAAGGTATGAGCAGTTCTTC. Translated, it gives CASSPSRQGVRYEQFF.

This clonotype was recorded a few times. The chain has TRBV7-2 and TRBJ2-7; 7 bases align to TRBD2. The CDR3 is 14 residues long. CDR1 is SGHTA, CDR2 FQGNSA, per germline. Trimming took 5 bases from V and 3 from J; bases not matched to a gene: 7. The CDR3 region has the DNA TGTGCCAGCAGCCCTGGGGGGGGACTCTACGAGCAGTACTTC. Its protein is CASSPGGGLYEQYF.

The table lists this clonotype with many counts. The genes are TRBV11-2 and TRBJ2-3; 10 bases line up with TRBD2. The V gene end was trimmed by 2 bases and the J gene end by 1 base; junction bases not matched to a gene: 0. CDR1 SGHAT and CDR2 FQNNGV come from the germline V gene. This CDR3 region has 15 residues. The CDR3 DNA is TGTGCCAGCAGCTTACTAGCGGGGGGCACAGATACGCAGTATTTT. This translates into CASSLLAGGTDTQYF.

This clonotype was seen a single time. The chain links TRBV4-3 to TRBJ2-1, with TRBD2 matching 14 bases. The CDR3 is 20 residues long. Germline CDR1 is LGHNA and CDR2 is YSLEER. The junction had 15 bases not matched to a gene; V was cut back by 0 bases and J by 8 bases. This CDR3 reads CASSQDRGRGLAGVPHEQFF. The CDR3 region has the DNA TGCGCCAGCAGCCAAGATCGGGGCAGGGGACTAGCGGGAGTCCCCCATGAGCAGTTCTTC.

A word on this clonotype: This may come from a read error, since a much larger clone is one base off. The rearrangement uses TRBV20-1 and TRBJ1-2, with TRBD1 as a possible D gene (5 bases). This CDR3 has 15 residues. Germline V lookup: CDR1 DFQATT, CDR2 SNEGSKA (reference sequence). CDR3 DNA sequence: TGCAGTACTAGACCATTTTCTTCGGGGCGCGGGGGCTACACCTTC. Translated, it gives CSTRPFSSGRGGYTF.

The CDR3 nucleotides read TGTGCCAGCAGCTTACTCCCGGGACAGGGGGCGTGTGGCTACACCTTC. It encodes CASSLLPGQGACGYTF. This rearrangement joins TRBV7-9 to TRBJ1-2; 12 bases fit TRBD1. CDR1 is SEHNR, CDR2 FQNEAQ, per germline (reference sequence). J lost 7 bases, V lost 2 bases, and 8 bases had no gene match. The CDR3 consists of 16 residues. Based on the CDR3 plus reference TRBV7-9 and TRBJ1-2, the full variable domain is DTGVSQNPRHKITKRGQNVTFRCDPISEHNRLYWYRQTLGQGPEFLTYFQNEAQLEKSRLLSDRFSAERPKGSFSTLEIQRTEQGDSAMYLCASSLLPGQGACGYTFGSGTRLTVV.

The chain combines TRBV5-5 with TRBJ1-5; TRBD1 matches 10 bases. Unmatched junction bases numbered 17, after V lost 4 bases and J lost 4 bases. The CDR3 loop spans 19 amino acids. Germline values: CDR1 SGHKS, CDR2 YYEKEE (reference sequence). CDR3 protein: CASSLQVPGQGRGNQPQHF. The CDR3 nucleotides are TGTGCCAGCAGCCTACAAGTCCCGGGACAGGGGAGGGGTAATCAGCCCCAGCATTTT. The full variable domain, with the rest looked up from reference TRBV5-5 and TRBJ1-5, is DAGVTQSPTHLIKTRGQQVTLRCSPISGHKSVSWYQQVLGQGPQFIFQYYEKEERGRGNFPDRFSARQFPNYSSELNVNALLLGDSALYLCASSLQVPGQGRGNQPQHFGDGTRLSIL.

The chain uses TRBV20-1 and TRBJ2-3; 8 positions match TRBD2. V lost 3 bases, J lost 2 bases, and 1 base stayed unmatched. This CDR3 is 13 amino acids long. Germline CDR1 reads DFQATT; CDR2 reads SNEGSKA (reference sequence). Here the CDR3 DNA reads TGCAGTGCTAGCGGGGGGGACACAGATACGCAGTATTTT. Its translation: CSASGGDTDTQYF.

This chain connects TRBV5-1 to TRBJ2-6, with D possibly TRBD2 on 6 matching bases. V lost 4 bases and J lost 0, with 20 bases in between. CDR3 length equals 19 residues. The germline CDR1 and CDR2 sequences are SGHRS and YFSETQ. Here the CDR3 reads CASSVYPGTESSGANVLTF. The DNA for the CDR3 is TGCGCCAGCAGCGTTTACCCCGGGACTGAGAGCTCTGGGGCCAACGTCCTGACTTTC. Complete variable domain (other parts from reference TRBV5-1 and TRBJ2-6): KAGVTQTPRYLIKTRGQQVTLSCSPISGHRSVSWYQQTPGQGLQFLFEYFSETQRNKGNFPGRFSGRQFSNSRSEMNVSTLELGDSALYLCASSVYPGTESSGANVLTFGAGSRLTVL.

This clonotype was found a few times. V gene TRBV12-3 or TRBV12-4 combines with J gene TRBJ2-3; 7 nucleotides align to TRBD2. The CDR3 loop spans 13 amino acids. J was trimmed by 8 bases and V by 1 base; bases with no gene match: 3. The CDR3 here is CASSLVASGTQYF. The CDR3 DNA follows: TGTGCCAGCAGTTTAGTGGCTAGCGGTACGCAGTATTTT.

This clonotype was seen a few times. CDR3 residues: CSVDSGGPKGYTF. DNA for the CDR3: TGCAGCGTTGACTCGGGGGGGCCCAAAGGCTACACCTTC. The chain recombines TRBV29-1 with TRBJ1-2; tentatively, D is TRBD1 (6 bases). CDR3 length: 13 residues. The germline CDR1 and CDR2 sequences are SQVTM and ANQGSEA. Trimming pared 3 bases from V and 8 bases from J, leaving 16 bases between.

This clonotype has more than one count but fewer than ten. Written as DNA, the CDR3 is TGTGCCAGCAGTGAGAGGGAGGATGAGCAGTTCTTC. It yields the protein CASSEREDEQFF. V and J are TRBV25-1 and TRBJ2-1, with D possibly being TRBD2 (6 bases). This CDR3 has 12 amino acids. V lost 3 bases and J 8 bases, leaving 8 bases between the germline ends. In germline, CDR1 is MGHDK, CDR2 SYGVNS.

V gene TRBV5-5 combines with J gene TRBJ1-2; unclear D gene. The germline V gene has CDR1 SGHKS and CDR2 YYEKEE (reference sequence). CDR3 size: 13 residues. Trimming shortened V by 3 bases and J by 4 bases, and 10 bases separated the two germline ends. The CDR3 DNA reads TGTGCCAGCAGCTCACGGTCCGTCTATGGCTACACCTTC. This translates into CASSSRSVYGYTF.

The CDR3 bases are TGCAGTGCTAGGGAGGGACCGCTGAATTATGGCTACACCTTC. It translates to CSAREGPLNYGYTF. The rearrangement uses TRBV20-1 and TRBJ1-2; possibly TRBD1 for D (5 bases). The germline gives CDR1 DFQATT, CDR2 SNEGSKA (reference sequence). The CDR3 runs 14 residues. Between the trimmed V and J ends, which lost 3 bases and 5 bases, there was a span of 16 bases.

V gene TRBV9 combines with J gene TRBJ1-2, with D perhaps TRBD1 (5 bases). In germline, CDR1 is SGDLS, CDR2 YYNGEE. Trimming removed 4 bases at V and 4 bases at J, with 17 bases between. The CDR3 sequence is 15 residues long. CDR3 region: CASSINGDGFYGYTF. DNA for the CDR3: TGTGCCAGCAGCATTAACGGGGACGGCTTCTATGGCTACACCTTC. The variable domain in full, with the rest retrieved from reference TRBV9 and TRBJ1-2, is DSGVTQTPKHLITATGQRVTLRCSPRSGDLSVYWYQQSLDQGLQFLIQYYNGEERAKGNILERFSAQQFPDLHSELNLSSLELGDSALYFCASSINGDGFYGYTFGSGTRLTVV.